A selection of T cell receptor beta chains follows, all from one sample in a study of shared clonotypes between healthy human individuals. Produced via immunoSEQ multiplex PCR; TCRdb's table is partial and in-frame only. The profile shows fewer than 850,000 clones, around 96% of them singletons. Material: naive CD8+ T cells sorted from blood. The receptors were gathered from a man between 25 and 39 years old in good health. CDR3s include the opening cysteine and the closing phenylalanine or tryptophan. D genes are given only for firm matches. Clone size, where shown, is once, few, many, or a class for clones that have expanded.

abundance | j_gene | d_gene | v_gene | CDR3nt | CDR3aa
. | TRBJ1-2 | TRBD1 | TRBV27 | TGTGCCAGCAGTTTTCAGGTCCGGGACAGGGTTGACGGCTACACCTTC | CASSFQVRDRVDGYTF
once | TRBJ1-3 | . | TRBV10-2 | TGCGCCAGCAGTGAGAGCTCTGGAAACACCATATATTTT | CASSESSGNTIYF
. | TRBJ2-2 | TRBD2 | TRBV29-1 | TGCAGCGCGATGGGGGGAGGGCTAGGCACCGGGGAGCTGTTTTTT | CSAMGGGLGTGELFF
. | TRBJ1-2 | . | TRBV27 | TGTGCCAGCAGTCCCAACACGCTTTATGGCTACACCTTC | CASSPNTLYGYTF
. | TRBJ2-1 | . | TRBV29-1 | TGCAGCGTTGAAGACAGGGTAAATGAGCAGTTCTTC | CSVEDRVNEQFF
. | TRBJ1-1 | . | TRBV21-1 | TGTGCCAGCAGCACGAGAGACAGGGGACACACTGAAGCTTTCTTT | CASSTRDRGHTEAFF
. | TRBJ2-1 | TRBD2 | TRBV5-6 | TGTGCCAGCAGCTTGGTGGGCCCTAGCGGGAGGGTCCATGAGCAGTTCTTC | CASSLVGPSGRVHEQFF
once | TRBJ1-5 | . | TRBV5-6 | TGTGCCAGCAGCTTGGAGTATAGCAATCAGCCCCAGCATTTT | CASSLEYSNQPQHF
. | TRBJ1-1 | . | TRBV27 | TGTGCCAGCAGTCCAAAAGCCATGGGACACAAGAACACTGAAGCTTTCTTT | CASSPKAMGHKNTEAFF
. | TRBJ2-7 | TRBD1 | TRBV5-4 | TGTGCCAGCAGCTTGGCACAGGGGGCGAGAAACGAGCAGTACTTC | CASSLAQGARNEQYF
. | TRBJ2-2 | . | TRBV28 | TGTGCCAGCAGTTTCCTGGGGACGACCGTCTCCTCCGGGGAGCTGTTTTTT | CASSFLGTTVSSGELFF
. | TRBJ2-7 | TRBD1 | TRBV10-1 | TGCGCCAGCAGTGATGAGACAGGGTCTTTCGTCTACGAGCAGTACTTC | CASSDETGSFVYEQYF
. | TRBJ2-5 | . | TRBV6-5 | TGTGCCAGCAGTTACTTTGGAGTCTTGAAAGAGACCCAGTACTTC | CASSYFGVLKETQYF
. | TRBJ1-3 | . | TRBV7-9 | TGTGCCAGCAGCTTAAACAGGCCTGCCCTTCCTGGAAACACCATATATTTT | CASSLNRPALPGNTIYF
. | TRBJ2-1 | . | TRBV19 | TGTGCCAGTAGTATAGTCGGGTCCCCAGGGGGGCGACAGTTCTTC | CASSIVGSPGGRQFF
. | TRBJ2-1 | TRBD2 | TRBV6-5 | TGTGCCAGCAGTTACTCGTTCCTAGCGGGGAATGAGCAGTTCTTC | CASSYSFLAGNEQFF
. | TRBJ2-2 | TRBD1 | TRBV27 | TGTGCCAGCAGCCGGGACAGGGAGAACGGGGAGCTGTTTTTT | CASSRDRENGELFF
. | TRBJ2-7 | TRBD1 | TRBV27 | TGTGCCAGCAGTAGGGGGCTATTTTTATACGAGCAGTACTTC | CASSRGLFLYEQYF
. | TRBJ2-6 | TRBD1 | TRBV14 | TGTGCCAGCAGCCATCCATTGACAGGGTTAGGGGCCAACGTCCTGACTTTC | CASSHPLTGLGANVLTF
. | TRBJ2-2 | . | TRBV9 | TGTGCCAGCAGCGTAGAGGCTTCCTCGAACACCGGGGAGCTGTTTTTT | CASSVEASSNTGELFF